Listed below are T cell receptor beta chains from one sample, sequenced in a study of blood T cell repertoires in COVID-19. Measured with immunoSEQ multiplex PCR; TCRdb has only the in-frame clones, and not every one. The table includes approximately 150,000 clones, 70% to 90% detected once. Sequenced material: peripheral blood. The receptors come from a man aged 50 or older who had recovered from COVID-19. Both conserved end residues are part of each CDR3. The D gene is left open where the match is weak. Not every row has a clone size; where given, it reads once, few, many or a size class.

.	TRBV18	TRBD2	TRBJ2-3	TGTGCCAGCTCCGTAACTAGCGGGGGAACAGATACGCAGTATTTT	CASSVTSGGTDTQYF
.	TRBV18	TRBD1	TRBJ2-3	TGTGCCAGCTCACCAGTGACAGGGGGCACAGATACGCAGTATTTT	CASSPVTGGTDTQYF
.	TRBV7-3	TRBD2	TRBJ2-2	TGTGCCAGCAGCCTGGCGGGAGATAACACCGGGGAGCTGTTTTTT	CASSLAGDNTGELFF
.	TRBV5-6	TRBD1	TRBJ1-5	TGTGCCAGCAGCCCCGGGGACAGTCGGGGGCCCCAGCATTTT	CASSPGDSRGPQHF
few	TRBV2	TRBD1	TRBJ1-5	TGTGCCAGCAGAATCGGGACAGATAGCAATCAGCCCCAGCATTTT	CASRIGTDSNQPQHF
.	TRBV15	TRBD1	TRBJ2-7	TGTGCCACCAGCAGAGAGGCCAGGGGGCGCGAGCAGTACTTC	CATSREARGREQYF
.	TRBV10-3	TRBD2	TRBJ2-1	TGTGCCATCAGGACTAGCGGGGCTTACAATGAGCAGTTCTTC	CAIRTSGAYNEQFF
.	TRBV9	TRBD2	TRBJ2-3	TGTGCCAGCAGCGCCGGGGCGGGGGACGCAGATACGCAGTATTTT	CASSAGAGDADTQYF
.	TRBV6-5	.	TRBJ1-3	TGTGCCAGCAGTTACTCGAGGCCATCCTCTGGAAACACCATATATTTT	CASSYSRPSSGNTIYF
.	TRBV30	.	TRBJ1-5	TGTGCCTGGAGGTCCACAGGGAGCAATCAGCCCCAGCATTTT	CAWRSTGSNQPQHF
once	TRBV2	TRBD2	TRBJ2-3	TGTGCCAGCACCCCTAGCGGGCATACGCAGTATTTT	CASTPSGHTQYF
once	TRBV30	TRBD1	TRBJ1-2	TGTGCCTGGAGCCAAACGGGGACAGAAAATGGCTACACCTTC	CAWSQTGTENGYTF
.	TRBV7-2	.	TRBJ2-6	TGTGCCAGCAGCTTATCACAGGGAGCTGGGGCCAACGTCCTGACTTTC	CASSLSQGAGANVLTF
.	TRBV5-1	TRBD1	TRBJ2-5	TGCGCCAGCAGCGGCGGGACAGGGGGATACCAAGAGACCCAGTACTTC	CASSGGTGGYQETQYF
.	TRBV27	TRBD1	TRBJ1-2	TGTGCCAGCAGTCCCGGACAGGGGGCGGGATATGGCTACACCTTC	CASSPGQGAGYGYTF
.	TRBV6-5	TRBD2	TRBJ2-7	TGTGCCAGCAGTTACTCCACGGGGGGCGAGCAGTACTTC	CASSYSTGGEQYF
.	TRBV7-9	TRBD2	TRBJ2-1	TGTGCCAGCAGCTTAGGGCTAGCGGGGCAGCAGTTCTTC	CASSLGLAGQQFF
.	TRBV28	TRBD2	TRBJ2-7	TGTGCCAGCGGCGGGGACTACCCCTACGAGCAGTACTTC	CASGGDYPYEQYF
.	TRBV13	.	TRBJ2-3	TGTGCCAGCTTCCCCGCAGGGGCCAGAATCCTAGATACGCAGTATTTT	CASFPAGARILDTQYF
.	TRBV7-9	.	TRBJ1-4	TGTGCCAGCAGCGCGACAGCCCTTAATGAAAAACTGTTTTTT	CASSATALNEKLFF
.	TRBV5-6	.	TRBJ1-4	TGTGCCAGCAGCTCCTGGGGGGGCGGTGAAAAACTGTTTTTT	CASSSWGGGEKLFF
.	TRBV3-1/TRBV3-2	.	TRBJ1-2	TGTGCCAGCAGCCAGGGGGGGGGCGGCTATGGCTACACCTTC	CASSQGGGGYGYTF
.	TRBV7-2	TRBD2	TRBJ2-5	TGTGCCAGCAGCCAACGGGGGGGGCATCAAGAGACCCAGTACTTC	CASSQRGGHQETQYF
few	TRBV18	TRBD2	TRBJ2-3	TGTGCCAGCTCACCGGGACTAGCAATCACAGATACGCAGTATTTT	CASSPGLAITDTQYF
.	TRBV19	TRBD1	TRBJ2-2	TGTGCCAGTAGTTGGAGAGGACAGGGGGCTCCGGGTACCGGGGAGCTGTTTTTT	CASSWRGQGAPGTGELFF
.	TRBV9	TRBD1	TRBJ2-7	TGTGCCAGCAGCGAGTCGGGACAGGAACACTGGGAGCAGTACTTC	CASSESGQEHWEQYF
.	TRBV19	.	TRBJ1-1	TGTGCCAGTAGTATGGGGGGGCCGAACACTGAAGCTTTCTTT	CASSMGGPNTEAFF
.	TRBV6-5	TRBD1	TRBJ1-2	TGTGCCAGCAGTCAACAGGGGAAGAACTATGGCTACACCTTC	CASSQQGKNYGYTF
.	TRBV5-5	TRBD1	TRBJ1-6	TGTGCCAGCAGCTTAACGGACAGGGGGTTACTTCTTACCAATTCACCCCTCCACTTT	CASSLTDRGLLLTNSPLHF
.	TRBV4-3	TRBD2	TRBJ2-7	TGCGCCAGCAGCCAAGATAACGGGAGGGCCTACGAGCAGTACTTC	CASSQDNGRAYEQYF
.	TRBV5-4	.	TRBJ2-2	TGTGCCAGCAGCCCGAAGGCGGGCCCCGGGGAGCTGTTTTTT	CASSPKAGPGELFF
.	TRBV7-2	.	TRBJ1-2	TGTGCCAGCAGCTTAGGGGACAAAGGGCCTTATGGCTACACCTTC	CASSLGDKGPYGYTF
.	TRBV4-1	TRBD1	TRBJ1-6	TGCGCCAGCAGCCAAGATCGGACAGGGGGGTATTCACCCCTCCACTTT	CASSQDRTGGYSPLHF
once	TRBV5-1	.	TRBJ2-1	TGCGCCAGCAGCTTTAGGACAGGCAATAGCGGGGCCTCCTACAATGAGCAGTTCTTC	CASSFRTGNSGASYNEQFF
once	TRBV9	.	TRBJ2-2	TGTGCCAGCAGCTTCAGGACAGACGGGGAGCTGTTTTTT	CASSFRTDGELFF
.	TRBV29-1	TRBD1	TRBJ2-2	TGCAGCGTTGAAGATGGGGACAGAGTCGGGGAGCTGTTTTTT	CSVEDGDRVGELFF
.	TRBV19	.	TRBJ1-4	TGTGCCAGTGCCCGGGACACCTATGCAACTAATGAAAAACTGTTTTTT	CASARDTYATNEKLFF
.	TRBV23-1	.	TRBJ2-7	TGCGCCAGGAGCAAGGGGCCGTCCTACGAGCAGTACTTC	CARSKGPSYEQYF
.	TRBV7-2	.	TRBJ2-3	TGTGCCAGCAGCAATCGACAGTCTAGCACAGATACGCAGTATTTT	CASSNRQSSTDTQYF
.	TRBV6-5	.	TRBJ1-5	TGTGCCAGCAGGGACACTCTAAATGGCAATCAGCCCCAGCATTTT	CASRDTLNGNQPQHF
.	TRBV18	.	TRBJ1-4	TGTGCCAGCTCAAGGACAGTTAATGAAAAACTGTTTTTT	CASSRTVNEKLFF
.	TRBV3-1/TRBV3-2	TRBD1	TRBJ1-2	TGTGCCAGCAGCCTAATTAGGTCCGGACAGGGTAAAGACTATGGCTACACCTTC	CASSLIRSGQGKDYGYTF
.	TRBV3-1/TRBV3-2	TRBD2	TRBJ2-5	TGTGCCAGCAGCCAAGATTCGAGCGGGGCGTACCAAGAGACCCAGTACTTC	CASSQDSSGAYQETQYF
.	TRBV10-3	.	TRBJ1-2	TGTGCCATCAGTGAAGCGACAGCCCCTATAGGCTACACCTTC	CAISEATAPIGYTF
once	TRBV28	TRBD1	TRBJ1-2	TGTGCCAGCAGGAAGGGACAGAACTATGGCTACACCTTC	CASRKGQNYGYTF
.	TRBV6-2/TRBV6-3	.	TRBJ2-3	TGTGCCAGCAGTTACTGGGGGCCTCCCTCAGATACGCAGTATTTT	CASSYWGPPSDTQYF
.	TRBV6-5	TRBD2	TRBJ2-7	TGTGCCAGCATTGCGGGGGTACCTAGCTCCTACGAGCAGTACTTC	CASIAGVPSSYEQYF
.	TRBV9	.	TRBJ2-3	TGTGCCAGCACCCCCCGAGCCCAAGCTAGCACAGATACGCAGTATTTT	CASTPRAQASTDTQYF
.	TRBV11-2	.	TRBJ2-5	TGTGCCAGCAGCCCAGGTCGGCGAAACCAAGAGACCCAGTACTTC	CASSPGRRNQETQYF